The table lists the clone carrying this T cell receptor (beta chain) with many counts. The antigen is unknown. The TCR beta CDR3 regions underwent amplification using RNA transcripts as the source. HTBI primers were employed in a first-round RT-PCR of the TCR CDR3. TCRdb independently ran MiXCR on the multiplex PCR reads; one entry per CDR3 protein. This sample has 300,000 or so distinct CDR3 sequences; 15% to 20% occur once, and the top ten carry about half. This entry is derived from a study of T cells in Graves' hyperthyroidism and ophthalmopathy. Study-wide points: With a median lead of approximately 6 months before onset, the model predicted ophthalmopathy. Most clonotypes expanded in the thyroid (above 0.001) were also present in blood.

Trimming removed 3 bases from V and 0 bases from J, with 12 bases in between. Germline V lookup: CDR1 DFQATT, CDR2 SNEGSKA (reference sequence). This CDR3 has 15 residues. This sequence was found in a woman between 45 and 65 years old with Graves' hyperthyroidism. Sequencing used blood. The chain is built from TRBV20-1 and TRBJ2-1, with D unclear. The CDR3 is CSASLGYLSYNEQFF. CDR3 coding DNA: TGCAGTGCTAGCCTCGGGTACCTCTCCTACAATGAGCAGTTCTTC.